Given below is one T cell receptor (beta chain) in context. The germline V gene encodes CDR1 SGHDN and CDR2 FVKESK. The CDR3 runs 13 residues. V was cut by 3 bases and J by 4 bases, with 6 bases left in between. This sample stems from a study of neoadjuvant anti-PD-1 for oral cavity cancer. Overall study context: Most patients had three to four biweekly doses of 3 mg/kg nivolumab before resection. Non-progressing patients received a fourth nivolumab dose near day 43, then surgery on days 50-56.

Assay used: immunoSEQ multiplex PCR; TCRdb lists only in-frame clones, some missing. The sample contains 12,000 or so clones, 70% to 75% of which appear only once. The sample's time point: after neoadjuvant nivolumab, at surgical resection. Analysis of PBMCs was direct, with no culture step. This sequence originates from a person between 40 and 85 years old with oral cavity squamous cell carcinoma. The input for sequencing was PBMCs, taken after nivolumab (anti-PD-1) treatment. The genes are TRBV14 and TRBJ1-4; unclear D gene. The CDR3 spells CASSHGHNEKLFF. CDR3 bases: TGTGCCAGCAGCCATGGGCATAATGAAAAACTGTTTTTT.